These 28 T cell receptor beta chains were sequenced from one sample in a study of blood T cell repertoires in COVID-19. Data came from immunoSEQ multiplex PCR; TCRdb stores just in-frame clones and leaves some out. The sample has fewer than 300,000 clones, around 88% seen once. Sequenced input: PBMCs or T cells enriched from blood (not recorded which). All receptors derive from a woman aged 40-49 years with acute COVID-19.

The chain links TRBV7-2 to TRBJ2-1, with 8 nucleotides matching TRBD2. This CDR3 spans 13 amino acids. Germline lookup yields CDR1 SGHTA and CDR2 FQGNSA. The V gene end was trimmed by 5 bases and the J gene end by 9 bases; junction bases not matched to a gene: 6. DNA for the CDR3: TGTGCCAGCAGCCCAGGACTAGCAAGTGAGCAGTTCTTC. Encoded protein: CASSPGLASEQFF.

V usage is TRBV7-9 and J usage is TRBJ2-3, with D maybe TRBD1 (6 bases). This CDR3 spans 16 amino acids. CDR1 is SEHNR, CDR2 FQNEAQ, per germline (reference sequence). V lost 4 bases and J 0 bases, leaving 14 bases between the germline ends. The CDR3 sequence is CASSSPQGISTDTQYF. CDR3 coding DNA: TGTGCCAGCAGCTCACCACAGGGAATTAGCACAGATACGCAGTATTTT.

This clone occurred once. The chain employs TRBV24-1 and TRBJ1-1; TRBD1 matches at 8 bases. Germline lookup yields CDR1 KGHDR and CDR2 SFDVKD. This CDR3 is 16 amino acids long. The V gene end was trimmed by 3 bases and the J gene end by 5 bases; junction bases not matched to a gene: 10. CDR3 sequence: CATSDPRTGRGTEAFF. The CDR3, as DNA: TGTGCCACCAGTGATCCGCGGACAGGGAGAGGTACTGAAGCTTTCTTT.

The V call is TRBV10-3, the J call TRBJ1-2; TRBD1 aligns across 9 bases. Germline CDR1 and CDR2: ENHRY and SYGVKD. CDR3 length equals 15 residues. The ends lost 6 bases at V and 4 bases at J; junction bases unmatched: 9. The CDR3 sequence: CAISLRDREGYGYTF. The CDR3 DNA sequence: TGTGCCATCAGCCTCCGGGACAGGGAGGGCTATGGCTACACCTTC.

This rearrangement joins TRBV11-2 to TRBJ1-2; D is perhaps TRBD1 (6 bases). Germline CDR1 and CDR2: SGHAT and FQNNGV. CDR3 length: 15 amino acids. V lost 5 bases, J lost 2 bases, and 15 bases lay in between. Written as DNA, the CDR3 is TGTGCCAGCAGCCCCCTATGGACAGAAAACTATGGCTACACCTTC. It encodes CASSPLWTENYGYTF.

The chain is built from TRBV29-1 and TRBJ1-4, with 9 bases matching TRBD1. V was pared by 7 bases and J by 2 bases, with 5 bases of the junction left unmatched. The CDR3 runs 14 residues. CDR1 and CDR2 (germline): SQVTM, ANQGSEA. CDR3: CSARTGVTNEKLFF. In DNA, the CDR3 is TGCAGCGCCCGGACAGGGGTTACTAATGAAAAACTGTTTTTT.

The chain combines TRBV28 with TRBJ2-2, with TRBD2 identical over 11 bases. The CDR3 sequence is 14 residues long. The germline V gene encodes CDR1 MDHEN and CDR2 SYDVKM. The V segment lost 8 bases and the J segment 5 bases; nucleotides outside the gene matches: 4. The CDR3 sequence is CASRLAGSTGELFF. CDR3 DNA: TGTGCCAGCCGACTAGCGGGATCGACCGGGGAGCTGTTTTTT.

The chain links TRBV7-3 to TRBJ2-3; 9 bases are shared with TRBD2. CDR3 size: 19 residues. Losses at the gene ends were 5 bases for V and 2 bases for J; bases not matched to a gene: 17. In germline, CDR1 is SGHTA, CDR2 FQGTGA. CDR3 region: CASSPQSRVSGGYTDTQYF. CDR3 nucleotides: TGTGCCAGCAGCCCCCAGTCAAGGGTTAGCGGGGGCTACACAGATACGCAGTATTTT.

V usage is TRBV5-4 and J usage is TRBJ1-1; D uncertain. V lost 0 bases to trimming and J lost 1 base, with 7 bases between them. The germline V gene has CDR1 SGHNT and CDR2 YYREEE (reference sequence). This CDR3 has 14 amino acids. CDR3 in amino acids: CASSLGQWNTEAFF. The CDR3 region has the DNA TGTGCCAGCAGCTTGGGACAATGGAACACTGAAGCTTTCTTT.

J is TRBJ2-7 and V is TRBV7-6; 7 positions match TRBD1. The germline gives CDR1 SGHVS, CDR2 FNYEAQ. J lost 5 bases, V lost 0 bases, and 7 bases had no gene match. This CDR3 region has 15 residues. The CDR3 DNA follows: TGTGCCAGCAGCTTAGCTGAAGGGGGCCGGAACGAGCAGTACTTC. As protein: CASSLAEGGRNEQYF.

The chain joins TRBV9 to TRBJ2-3; D is possibly TRBD2 (5 bases). The length of the CDR3 is 15 residues. In germline, CDR1 is SGDLS, CDR2 YYNGEE. V was trimmed by 0 bases and J by 1 base, leaving 9 bases between them. The CDR3 coding sequence is TGTGCCAGCAGCGTAGGTGGTAGCGGCACAGATACGCAGTATTTT. It codes for CASSVGGSGTDTQYF.

The CDR3 sequence: CASSFSGRGNEQFF. The CDR3 coding sequence is TGTGCCAGCAGCTTTAGCGGGAGGGGGAATGAGCAGTTCTTC. The genes are TRBV5-5 and TRBJ2-1; TRBD2 aligns across 11 bases. Looked up from germline, CDR1 is SGHKS and CDR2 is YYEKEE (reference sequence). The CDR3 has 14 residues. Germline trimming cut 2 bases from V and 7 bases from J; bases unmatched to any gene: 2.

The chain couples TRBV10-3 to TRBJ1-3; TRBD1 might be the D (5 bases). V was clipped by 3 bases and J by 10 bases, with 16 bases between them. CDR3 length: 14 amino acids. The germline CDR1 and CDR2 sequences are ENHRY and SYGVKD. CDR3 amino acids: CAISDIGPQGTIYF. The DNA of the CDR3 is TGTGCCATCAGTGACATAGGGCCTCAGGGAACCATATATTTT.

This rearrangement joins TRBV19 to TRBJ2-4; 7 bases fit TRBD1. V lost 4 bases to trimming and J lost 6 bases; unmatched junction nucleotides: 3. CDR3 length: 13 residues. Germline V gives CDR1 LNHDA, CDR2 SQIVND (reference sequence). The CDR3 region has the DNA TGTGCCAGTAGTACGACAGGGAGAAACATTCAGTACTTC. It translates to CASSTTGRNIQYF.

The rearrangement joins TRBV9 to TRBJ2-1, with 12 bases fitting TRBD1. This CDR3 is 14 amino acids long. V gave up 6 bases and J gave up 4 bases; unmatched junction bases: 2. The germline V gene has CDR1 SGDLS and CDR2 YYNGEE. The CDR3 reads CASKGQGAYNEQFF. The CDR3 DNA follows: TGTGCCAGCAAGGGACAGGGGGCTTACAATGAGCAGTTCTTC.

The gene calls are TRBV9 and TRBJ2-1; 7 bases agree with TRBD2. The junction had 7 bases not matched to a gene; V was cut back by 3 bases and J by 4 bases. From germline, CDR1 is SGDLS and CDR2 YYNGEE. There are 15 residues in the CDR3. In nucleotides, the CDR3 is TGTGCCAGCAGCGGATGGAGGGGACTATACAATGAGCAGTTCTTC. Its protein is CASSGWRGLYNEQFF. The full variable domain, rest sourced from reference TRBV9 and TRBJ2-1, is DSGVTQTPKHLITATGQRVTLRCSPRSGDLSVYWYQQSLDQGLQFLIQYYNGEERAKGNILERFSAQQFPDLHSELNLSSLELGDSALYFCASSGWRGLYNEQFFGPGTRLTVL.

V and J are TRBV4-2 and TRBJ1-4; TRBD1 matches 9 bases. The CDR3 length is 22 residues. V lost 0 bases to trimming and J lost 0 bases; unmatched junction nucleotides: 17. CDR1 LGHNA and CDR2 YNFKEQ come from the germline V gene. Here the CDR3 reads CASSQDWGQGGILSTTNEKLFF. CDR3 nucleotides: TGTGCCAGCAGCCAAGATTGGGGACAGGGCGGGATTCTATCGACAACTAATGAAAAACTGTTTTTT.

The V call is TRBV28, the J call TRBJ2-2; 14 bases agree with TRBD2. CDR1 is MDHEN, CDR2 SYDVKM, per germline. The CDR3 extends over 19 amino acids. V trimming: 5 bases; J trimming: 6 bases; junction bases outside the gene matches: 14. The CDR3 here is CASSPPPGLAGVGAGELFF. The CDR3 bases are TGTGCCAGCAGTCCCCCCCCGGGACTAGCGGGAGTAGGGGCCGGGGAGCTGTTTTTT.

The V gene is TRBV18, the J gene TRBJ1-1; D is unclear. V lost 3 bases, J lost 5 bases, and 10 bases lay in between. Per the germline V gene, CDR1 is KGHSH and CDR2 is LQKENI. The CDR3 runs to 13 residues. The DNA for the CDR3 is TGTGCCAGCTCACCCGAGGTTAGGACTGAAGCTTTCTTT. This gives the protein CASSPEVRTEAFF.

The V call is TRBV5-1, the J call TRBJ2-1; TRBD2 is a possible D gene (6 bases). CDR3 size: 18 residues. Trimming took 2 bases from V and 4 from J, leaving 22 bases between them. CDR1 is SGHRS and CDR2 is YFSETQ in the germline V gene. CDR3 bases: TGCGCCAGCAGCTTAAGAAGCTTCCGGGAGTCCTCTTACAATGAGCAGTTCTTC. It specifies CASSLRSFRESSYNEQFF.

In its sample, this clone was seen once. V usage is TRBV7-9 and J usage is TRBJ2-2; the match to TRBD1 covers 9 bases. The CDR3 runs 16 residues. The germline V gene encodes CDR1 SEHNR and CDR2 FQNEAQ (reference sequence). V shed 4 bases and J 4 bases; nucleotides not matched to a gene: 7. CDR3 bases: TGTGCCAGCAGCTCCCGGACAGGGGAGACCACCGGGGAGCTGTTTTTT. Its translation is CASSSRTGETTGELFF. The full variable domain, with the rest looked up from reference TRBV7-9 and TRBJ2-2, is DTGVSQNPRHKITKRGQNVTFRCDPISEHNRLYWYRQTLGQGPEFLTYFQNEAQLEKSRLLSDRFSAERPKGSFSTLEIQRTEQGDSAMYLCASSSRTGETTGELFFGEGSRLTVL.

This rearrangement joins TRBV5-8 to TRBJ2-1, with 9 bases that match TRBD2. J lost 7 bases, V lost 2 bases, and 7 bases had no gene match. The CDR3 totals 15 residues. CDR1 SGHTS and CDR2 YDEGEE come from the germline V gene. The CDR3: CASSFNSGSRNEQFF. CDR3 sequence (DNA): TGTGCCAGCAGCTTTAATAGCGGGAGTAGGAATGAGCAGTTCTTC.

This clone has just one count. This chain links TRBV2 with TRBJ2-2, with 9 bases lining up with TRBD1. Germline CDR1 SNHLY, CDR2 FYNNEI. The CDR3 contains 15 residues. V shed 4 bases, J shed 6 bases, and the junction held 6 bases outside the gene matches. The CDR3 sequence: CASSGTGVFAGELFF. The CDR3 coding sequence is TGTGCCAGCAGTGGGACAGGGGTCTTCGCCGGGGAGCTGTTTTTT.

Here the CDR3 DNA reads TGTGCCAGCAGCTCCAAACTAGCGAGCTCCTACAATGAGCAGTTCTTC. The encoded protein is CASSSKLASSYNEQFF. This sequence joins TRBV9 and TRBJ2-1; the match to TRBD2 covers 7 bases. Germline assignment: CDR1 SGDLS and CDR2 YYNGEE. Losses at the gene ends were 4 bases for V and 0 bases for J; bases not matched to a gene: 7. The CDR3 runs to 16 residues.

The rearrangement joins TRBV27 to TRBJ1-1; the D is unclear. Germline-derived CDR1 and CDR2 are MNHEY and SMNVEV (reference sequence). Trimming left V 5 bases short and J 7 bases short, with 17 bases between. This CDR3 comprises 14 residues. The DNA of the CDR3 is TGTGCCAGCAGTGCTACTATTGGCCCACTTGAAGCTTTCTTT. Translated, it gives CASSATIGPLEAFF.

CDR3 nucleotides: TGTGCCAGCAGCTTAGAGGTAGGATCGGGCACTGAAGCTTTCTTT. Protein product: CASSLEVGSGTEAFF. The J gene is TRBJ1-1, the V gene TRBV11-2; D is uncertain. The CDR3 is 15 residues long. Germline CDR1 and CDR2: SGHAT and FQNNGV. V was pared by 0 bases and J by 4 bases, with 12 bases between.

V gene TRBV7-8 combines with J gene TRBJ2-1, with TRBD2 as a possible D gene (6 bases). The CDR3 is made up of 16 amino acids. Germline assignment: CDR1 SGHVS and CDR2 FQNEAQ. V lost 5 bases to trimming and J lost 4 bases, with 18 bases between them. CDR3 sequence: CASSQTSPASYNEQFF. The CDR3 DNA is TGTGCCAGCAGCCAGACTAGTCCTGCTTCATACAATGAGCAGTTCTTC. The variable domain in full, with the rest retrieved from reference TRBV7-8 and TRBJ2-1, is GAGVSQSPRYKVAKRGQDVALRCDPISGHVSLFWYQQALGQGPEFLTYFQNEAQLDKSGLPSDRFFAERPEGSVSTLKIQRTQQEDSAVYLCASSQTSPASYNEQFFGPGTRLTVL.

The chain combines TRBV7-8 with TRBJ2-2; D not resolved. The CDR3 consists of 13 residues. Germline assignment: CDR1 SGHVS and CDR2 FQNEAQ. The ends were cut back, 1 base at V and 6 bases at J, with 6 bases in the middle. The CDR3 loop reads CASSLGGSGELFF. The CDR3 nucleotides are TGTGCCAGCAGCTTAGGAGGATCCGGGGAGCTGTTTTTT.